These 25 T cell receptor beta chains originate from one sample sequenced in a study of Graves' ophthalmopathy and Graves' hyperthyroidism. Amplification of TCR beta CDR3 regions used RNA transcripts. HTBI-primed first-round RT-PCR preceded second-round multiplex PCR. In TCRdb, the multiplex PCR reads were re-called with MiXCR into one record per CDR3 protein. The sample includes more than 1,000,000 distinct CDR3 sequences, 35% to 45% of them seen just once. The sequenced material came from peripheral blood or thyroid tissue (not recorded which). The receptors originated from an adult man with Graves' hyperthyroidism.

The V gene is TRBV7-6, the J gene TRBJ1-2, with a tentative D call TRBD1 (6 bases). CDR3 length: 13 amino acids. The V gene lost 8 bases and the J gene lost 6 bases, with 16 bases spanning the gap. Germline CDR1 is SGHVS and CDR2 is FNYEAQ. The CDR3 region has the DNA TGTGCCAGCGGCTCCCCAGGGGACGATGGCTACACCTTC. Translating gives CASGSPGDDGYTF. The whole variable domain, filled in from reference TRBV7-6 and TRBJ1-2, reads GAGVSQSPRYKVTKRGQDVALRCDPISGHVSLYWYRQALGQGPEFLTYFNYEAQQDKSGLPNDRFSAERPEGSISTLTIQRTEQRDSAMYRCASGSPGDDGYTFGSGTRLTVV.

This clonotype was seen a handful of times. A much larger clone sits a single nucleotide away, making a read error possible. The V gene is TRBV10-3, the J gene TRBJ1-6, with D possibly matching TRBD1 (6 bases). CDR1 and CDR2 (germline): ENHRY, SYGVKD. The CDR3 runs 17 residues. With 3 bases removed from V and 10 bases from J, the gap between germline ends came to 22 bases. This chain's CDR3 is CAISEAVGARVTSPLHF. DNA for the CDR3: TGTGCCATCAGTGAAGCAGTGGGGGCGAGGGTGACCTCACCCCTCCACTTT.

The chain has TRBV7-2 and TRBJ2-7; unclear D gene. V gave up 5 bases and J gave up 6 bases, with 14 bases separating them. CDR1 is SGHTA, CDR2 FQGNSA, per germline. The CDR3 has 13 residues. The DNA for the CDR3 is TGTGCCAGCAGCCCCGGGCAGTTGCCCGAGCAGTACTTC. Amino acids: CASSPGQLPEQYF. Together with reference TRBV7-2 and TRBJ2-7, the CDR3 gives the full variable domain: GAGVSQSPSNKVTEKGKDVELRCDPISGHTALYWYRQSLGQGLEFLIYFQGNSAPDKSGLPSDRFSAERTGGSVSTLTIQRTQQEDSAVYLCASSPGQLPEQYFGPGTRLTVT.

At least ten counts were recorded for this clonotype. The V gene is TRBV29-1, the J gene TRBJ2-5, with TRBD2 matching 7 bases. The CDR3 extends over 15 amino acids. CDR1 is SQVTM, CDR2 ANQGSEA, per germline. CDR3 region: CTYPRGEPRRETQYF. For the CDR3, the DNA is TGCACCTATCCCCGGGGGGAGCCTCGACGGGAGACCCAGTACTTC.

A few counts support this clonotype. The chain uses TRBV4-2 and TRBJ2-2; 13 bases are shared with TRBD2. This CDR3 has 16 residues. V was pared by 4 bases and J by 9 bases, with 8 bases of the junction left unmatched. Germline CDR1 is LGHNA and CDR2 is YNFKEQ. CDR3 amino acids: CASSRDWTSGSRELFF. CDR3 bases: TGTGCCAGCAGCCGGGACTGGACTAGCGGGAGCCGGGAGCTGTTTTTT.

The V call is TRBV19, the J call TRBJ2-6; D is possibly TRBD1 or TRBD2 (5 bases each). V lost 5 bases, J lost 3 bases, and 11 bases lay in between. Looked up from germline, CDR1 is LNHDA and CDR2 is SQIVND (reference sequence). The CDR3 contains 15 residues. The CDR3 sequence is CASSARAGGANVLTF. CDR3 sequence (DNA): TGTGCCAGTAGTGCCAGGGCGGGTGGGGCCAACGTCCTGACTTTC.

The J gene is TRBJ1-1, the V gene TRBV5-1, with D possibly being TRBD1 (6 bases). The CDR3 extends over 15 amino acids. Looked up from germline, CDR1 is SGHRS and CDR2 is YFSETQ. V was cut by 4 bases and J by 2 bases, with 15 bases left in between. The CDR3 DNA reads TGCGCCAGCAGCCAACCGGGACACAAAAACACTGAAGCTTTCTTT. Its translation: CASSQPGHKNTEAFF.

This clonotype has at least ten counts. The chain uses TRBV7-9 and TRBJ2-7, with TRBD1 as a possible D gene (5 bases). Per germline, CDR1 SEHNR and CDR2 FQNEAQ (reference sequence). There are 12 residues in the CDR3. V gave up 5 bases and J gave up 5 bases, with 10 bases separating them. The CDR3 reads CASSGPGNEQYF. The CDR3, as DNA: TGTGCCAGCAGCGGCCCAGGGAACGAGCAGTACTTC.

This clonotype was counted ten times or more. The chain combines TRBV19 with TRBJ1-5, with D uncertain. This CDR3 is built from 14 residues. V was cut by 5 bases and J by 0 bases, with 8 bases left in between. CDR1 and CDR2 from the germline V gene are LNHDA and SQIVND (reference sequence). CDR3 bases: TGTGCCAGTAGTGATCTCGTTAGCAATCAGCCCCAGCATTTT. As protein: CASSDLVSNQPQHF.

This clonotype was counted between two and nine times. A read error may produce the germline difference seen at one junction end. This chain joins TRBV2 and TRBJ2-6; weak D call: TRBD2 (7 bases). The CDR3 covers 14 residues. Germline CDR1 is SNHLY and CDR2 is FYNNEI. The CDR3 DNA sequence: TGTGCCAGCAGTGACCCGGGGGGCCTGAGCACTGAAGCTTTC. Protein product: CASSDPGGLSTEAF.

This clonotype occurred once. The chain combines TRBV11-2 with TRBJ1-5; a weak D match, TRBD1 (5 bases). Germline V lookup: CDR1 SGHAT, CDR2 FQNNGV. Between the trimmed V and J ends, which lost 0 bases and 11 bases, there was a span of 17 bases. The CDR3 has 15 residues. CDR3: CASSLDLTGGETQHF. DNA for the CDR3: TGTGCCAGCAGCTTAGATCTTACAGGAGGCGAGACCCAGCATTTT.

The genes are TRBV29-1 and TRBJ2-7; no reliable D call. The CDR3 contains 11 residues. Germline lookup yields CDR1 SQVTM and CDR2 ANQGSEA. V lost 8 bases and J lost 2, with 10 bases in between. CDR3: CSLGPPYEQYF. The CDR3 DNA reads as TGCAGCTTGGGCCCCCCCTACGAGCAGTACTTC.

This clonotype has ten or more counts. The CDR3 spells CASSDGQLHYEQYF. DNA of the CDR3: TGTGCCAGCAGCGATGGACAGCTCCACTACGAGCAGTACTTC. The V call is TRBV9, the J call TRBJ2-7; maybe TRBD1 (6 bases). Germline values: CDR1 SGDLS, CDR2 YYNGEE. The CDR3 runs 14 residues. V shed 3 bases and J shed 3 bases, with 13 bases lying between them.

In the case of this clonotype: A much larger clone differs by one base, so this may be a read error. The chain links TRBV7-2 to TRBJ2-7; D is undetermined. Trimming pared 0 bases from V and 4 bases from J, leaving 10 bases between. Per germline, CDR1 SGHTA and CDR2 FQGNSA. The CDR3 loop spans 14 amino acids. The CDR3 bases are TGTGCCAGCAGCTTAGCTGAGTTAGGGTACGAGCAGTACTTC. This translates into CASSLAELGYEQYF. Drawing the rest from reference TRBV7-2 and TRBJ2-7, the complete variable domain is GAGVSQSPSNKVTEKGKDVELRCDPISGHTALYWYRQSLGQGLEFLIYFQGNSAPDKSGLPSDRFSAERTGGSVSTLTIQRTQQEDSAVYLCASSLAELGYEQYFGPGTRLTVT.

The CDR3 DNA follows: TGCGCCAGCAGTGAGGACGGCAGGACTGAAGCTTTCTTT. Its protein product is CASSEDGRTEAFF. The chain carries TRBV10-2 and TRBJ1-1; D call uncertain. The V and J ends lost 2 bases and 5 bases respectively, with 9 bases between them. The germline V gene encodes CDR1 WSHSY and CDR2 SAAADI. The CDR3 covers 13 residues.

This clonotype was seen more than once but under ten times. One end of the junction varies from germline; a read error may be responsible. DNA of the CDR3: TGCGCCAGCAGCCATAAGGTCGGCGGGACCTATGGCTACACCTTC. Its protein is CASSHKVGGTYGYTF. J is TRBJ1-2 and V is TRBV11-2; possible D gene TRBD1, 5 bases. CDR3 length equals 15 residues. Germline-derived CDR1 and CDR2 are SGHAT and FQNNGV.

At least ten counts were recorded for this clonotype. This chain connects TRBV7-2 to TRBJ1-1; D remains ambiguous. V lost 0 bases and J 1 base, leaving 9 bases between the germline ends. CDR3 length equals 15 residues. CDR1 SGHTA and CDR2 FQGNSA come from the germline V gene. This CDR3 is CASSLAGAPNTEAFF. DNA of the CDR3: TGTGCCAGCAGCTTAGCTGGCGCCCCGAACACTGAAGCTTTCTTT.

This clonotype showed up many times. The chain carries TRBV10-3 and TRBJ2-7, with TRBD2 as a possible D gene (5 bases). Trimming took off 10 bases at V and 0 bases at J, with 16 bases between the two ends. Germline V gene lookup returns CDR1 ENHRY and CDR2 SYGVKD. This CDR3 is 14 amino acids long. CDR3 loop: CASKGDLPSYEQYF. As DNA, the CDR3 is TGTGCCAGCAAGGGAGACTTACCCTCCTACGAGCAGTACTTC.

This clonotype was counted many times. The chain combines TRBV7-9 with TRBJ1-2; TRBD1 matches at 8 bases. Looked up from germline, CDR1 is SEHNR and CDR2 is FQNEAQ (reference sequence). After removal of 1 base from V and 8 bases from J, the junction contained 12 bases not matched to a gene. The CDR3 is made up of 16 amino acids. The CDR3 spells CASSLGEPGQGLGYTF. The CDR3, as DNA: TGTGCCAGCAGCTTAGGGGAACCAGGACAGGGTTTGGGCTACACCTTC.

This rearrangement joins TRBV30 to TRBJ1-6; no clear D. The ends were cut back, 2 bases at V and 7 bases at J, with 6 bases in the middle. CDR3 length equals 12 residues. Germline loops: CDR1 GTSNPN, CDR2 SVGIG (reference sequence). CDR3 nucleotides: TGTGCCTGGAGTAGTGGCAATTCACCCCTCCACTTT. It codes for CAWSSGNSPLHF.

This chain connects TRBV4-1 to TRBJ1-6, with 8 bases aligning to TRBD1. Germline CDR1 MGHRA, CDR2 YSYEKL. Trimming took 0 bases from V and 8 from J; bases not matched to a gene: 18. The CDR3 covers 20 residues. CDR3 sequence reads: CASSQDYPLVLRGQDSPLHF. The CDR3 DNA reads TGCGCCAGCAGCCAAGATTACCCTCTTGTCCTTCGGGGACAGGATTCACCCCTCCACTTT.

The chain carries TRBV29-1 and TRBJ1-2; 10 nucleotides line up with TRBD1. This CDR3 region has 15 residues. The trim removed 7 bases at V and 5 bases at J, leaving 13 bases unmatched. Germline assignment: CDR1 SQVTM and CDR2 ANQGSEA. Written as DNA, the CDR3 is TGCAGCGGCACATTTCCGGGACAGGGGTATTATGGCTACACCTTC. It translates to CSGTFPGQGYYGYTF.

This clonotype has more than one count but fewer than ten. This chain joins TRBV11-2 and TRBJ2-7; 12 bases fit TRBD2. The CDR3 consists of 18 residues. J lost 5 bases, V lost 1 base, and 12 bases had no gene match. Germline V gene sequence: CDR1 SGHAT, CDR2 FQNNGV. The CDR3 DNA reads TGTGCCAGCAGCTTAGTCCCCGCGACTAGCGGGAGATTGGACGAGCAGTACTTC. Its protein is CASSLVPATSGRLDEQYF.

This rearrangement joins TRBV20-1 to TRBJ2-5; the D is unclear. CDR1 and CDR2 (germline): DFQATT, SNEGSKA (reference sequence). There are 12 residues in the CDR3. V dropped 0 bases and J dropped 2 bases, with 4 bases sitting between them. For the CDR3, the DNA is TGCAGTGCTAGAGAACAGCAAGAGACCCAGTACTTC. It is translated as CSAREQQETQYF.

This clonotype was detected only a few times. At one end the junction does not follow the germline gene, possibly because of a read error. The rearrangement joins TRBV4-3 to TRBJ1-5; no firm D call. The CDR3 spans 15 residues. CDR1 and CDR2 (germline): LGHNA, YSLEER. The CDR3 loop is CASRQDFSSNQPQHF. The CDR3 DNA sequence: TGCGCCAGCAGACAAGATTTCAGTAGCAATCAGCCCCAGCATTTT.